The rows below give T cell receptor beta chains drawn from one sample of a study of cytomegalovirus exposure and HLA in healthy donors. TCRdb's table, derived via immunoSEQ multiplex PCR, lists solely in-frame clones and lacks some. The profile shows roughly 150,000 clones, just under 80% of them singletons. The specimen was PBMCs. Receptors were obtained from a woman aged 40 to 50 in good health and CMV-seropositive. Both conserved end residues are part of each CDR3. D genes are given only for firm matches.

d_call v_call cdr3_aa
NA TRBV7-8 CASSLDPGAAGDGYTF
NA TRBV9 CASSVVGAEQFF
NA TRBV5-5 CASSLEARGNSNQPQHF
TRBD1 TRBV5-5 CASSLGDRVVNYGYTF
NA TRBV30 CACLSSKGRAGANVLTF
NA TRBV5-6 CASTQGPATNEKLFF
NA TRBV18 CASSPEQGSDYGYTF
TRBD1 TRBV9 CASSGTGVTEAFF
NA TRBV28 CASSLPPGREGYSNQPQHF
NA TRBV2 CASSENINYGYTF
TRBD2 TRBV7-2 CASSVTSGISTDTQYF
NA TRBV4-3 CASSQDSQAANTGELFF
NA TRBV19 CASRPPAAETQYF
TRBD1 TRBV28 CATNRGSTGELFF